This T cell receptor (beta chain) was retrieved from a study of radiation and T cells in renal cell carcinoma. For this clone: No antigen is known for it.

Sample time point: blood 2 weeks post-SBRT. The treatment here: 15 Gy SBRT to primary tumor, nephrectomy 4 weeks later. The CDR3 runs 14 residues. Trimming stripped 4 bases from V and 10 bases from J, with 17 bases between. CDR1 and CDR2 from the germline V gene are SGHNT and YYREEE (reference sequence). Generated by immunoSEQ multiplex PCR, the TCRdb table keeps only in-frame clones and is missing some. The sample shows about 58,000 clones, roughly 79% of them seen only once. Study findings and constraints: In blood, top tumor clones expanded by 2 weeks, shrinking by 4. Baseline intratumoral clonotype presence is unknown without pretreatment biopsies.

This specimen was blood, taken from a patient whose treatment included radiotherapy and nephrectomy. This TCR derives from a man aged 55 to 70 with renal cell carcinoma. The chain couples TRBV5-4 to TRBJ2-2; the D gene is possibly TRBD2 (6 bases). The CDR3 sequence: CASSMDYGPEELFF. CDR3 bases: TGTGCCAGCAGCATGGACTATGGTCCCGAGGAGCTGTTTTTT.